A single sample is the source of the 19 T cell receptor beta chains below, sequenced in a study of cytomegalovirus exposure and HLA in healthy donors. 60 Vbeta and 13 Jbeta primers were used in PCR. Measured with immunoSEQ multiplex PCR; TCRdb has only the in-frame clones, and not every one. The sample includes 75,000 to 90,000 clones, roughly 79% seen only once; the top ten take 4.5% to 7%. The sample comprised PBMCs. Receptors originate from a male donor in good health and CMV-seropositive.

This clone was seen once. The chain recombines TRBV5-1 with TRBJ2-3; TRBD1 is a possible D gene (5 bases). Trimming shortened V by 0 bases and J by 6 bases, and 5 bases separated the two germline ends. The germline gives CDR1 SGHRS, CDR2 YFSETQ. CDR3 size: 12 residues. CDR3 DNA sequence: TGCGCCAGCAGCTTGGGACAGGATACGCAGTATTTT. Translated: CASSLGQDTQYF.

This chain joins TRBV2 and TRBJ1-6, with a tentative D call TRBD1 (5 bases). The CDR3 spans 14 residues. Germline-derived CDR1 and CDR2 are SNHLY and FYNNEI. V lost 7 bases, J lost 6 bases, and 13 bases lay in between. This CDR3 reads CASIRGVGNSPLHF. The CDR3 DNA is TGTGCCAGCATTCGGGGGGTTGGTAATTCACCCCTCCACTTT.

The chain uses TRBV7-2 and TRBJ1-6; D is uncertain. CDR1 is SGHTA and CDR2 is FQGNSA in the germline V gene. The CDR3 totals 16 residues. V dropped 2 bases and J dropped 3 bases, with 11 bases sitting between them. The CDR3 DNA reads TGTGCCAGCAGCTTAACGGCTTCAGGCTATAATTCACCCCTCCACTTT. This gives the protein CASSLTASGYNSPLHF.

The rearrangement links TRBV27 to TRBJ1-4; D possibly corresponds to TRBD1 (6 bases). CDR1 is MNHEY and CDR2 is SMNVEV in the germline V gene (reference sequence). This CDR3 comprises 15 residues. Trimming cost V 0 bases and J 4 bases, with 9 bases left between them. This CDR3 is CASSLSRGINEKLFF. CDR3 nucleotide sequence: TGTGCCAGCAGTTTATCCAGGGGTATTAATGAAAAACTGTTTTTT.

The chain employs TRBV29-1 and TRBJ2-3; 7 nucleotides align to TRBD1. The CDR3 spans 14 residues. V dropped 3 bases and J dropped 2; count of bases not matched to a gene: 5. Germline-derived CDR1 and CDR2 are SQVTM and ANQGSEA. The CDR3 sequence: CSVDRGSPTDTQYF. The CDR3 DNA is TGCAGCGTTGACAGGGGGAGCCCCACAGATACGCAGTATTTT.

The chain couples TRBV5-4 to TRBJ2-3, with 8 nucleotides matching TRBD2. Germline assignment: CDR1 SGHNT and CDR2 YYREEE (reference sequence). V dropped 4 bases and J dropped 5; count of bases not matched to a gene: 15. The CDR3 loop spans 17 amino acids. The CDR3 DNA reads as TGTGCCAGCAGCAAATCCGCAAGTCTAGCGGGCAAAGATACGCAGTATTTT. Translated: CASSKSASLAGKDTQYF.

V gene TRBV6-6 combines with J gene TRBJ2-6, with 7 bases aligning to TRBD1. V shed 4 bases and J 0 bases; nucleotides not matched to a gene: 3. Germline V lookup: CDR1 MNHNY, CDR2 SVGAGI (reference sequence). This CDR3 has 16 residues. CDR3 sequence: CASSFSGGSGANVLTF. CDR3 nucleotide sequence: TGTGCCAGCAGTTTCTCAGGGGGCTCTGGGGCCAACGTCCTGACTTTC.

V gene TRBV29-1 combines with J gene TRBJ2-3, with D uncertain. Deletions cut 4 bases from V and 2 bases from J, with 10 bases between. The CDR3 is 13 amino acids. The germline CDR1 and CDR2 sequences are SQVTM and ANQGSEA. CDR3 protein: CSVVVSVTDTQYF. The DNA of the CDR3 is TGCAGCGTTGTAGTCAGCGTCACAGATACGCAGTATTTT.

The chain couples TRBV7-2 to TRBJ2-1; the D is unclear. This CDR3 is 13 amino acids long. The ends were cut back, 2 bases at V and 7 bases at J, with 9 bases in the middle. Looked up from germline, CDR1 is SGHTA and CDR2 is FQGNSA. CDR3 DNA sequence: TGTGCCAGCAGCTTATACGTGAGGAATGAGCAGTTCTTC. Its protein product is CASSLYVRNEQFF. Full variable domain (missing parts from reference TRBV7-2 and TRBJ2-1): GAGVSQSPSNKVTEKGKDVELRCDPISGHTALYWYRQSLGQGLEFLIYFQGNSAPDKSGLPSDRFSAERTGGSVSTLTIQRTQQEDSAVYLCASSLYVRNEQFFGPGTRLTVL.

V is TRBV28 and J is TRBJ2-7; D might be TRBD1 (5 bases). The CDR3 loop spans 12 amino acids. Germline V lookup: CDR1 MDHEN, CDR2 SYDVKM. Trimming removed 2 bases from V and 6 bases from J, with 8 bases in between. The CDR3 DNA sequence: TGTGCCAGCAGTTTAGAAGGGGTCGAGCAGTACTTC. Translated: CASSLEGVEQYF.

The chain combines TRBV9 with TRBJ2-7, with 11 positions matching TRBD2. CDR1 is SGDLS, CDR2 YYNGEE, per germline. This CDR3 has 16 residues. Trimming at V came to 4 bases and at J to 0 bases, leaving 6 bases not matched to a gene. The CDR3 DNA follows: TGTGCCAGCAGCCCCCGACTAGCGGGGAGCTCCTACGAGCAGTACTTC. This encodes CASSPRLAGSSYEQYF.

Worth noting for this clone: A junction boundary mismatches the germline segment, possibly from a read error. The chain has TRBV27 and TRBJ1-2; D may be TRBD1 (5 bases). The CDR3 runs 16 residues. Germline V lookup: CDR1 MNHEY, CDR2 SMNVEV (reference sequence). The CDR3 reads CASNLFGAAPGVGYTF. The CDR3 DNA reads TGTGCCAGCAATTTATTCGGAGCCGCCCCGGGGGTTGGCTACACCTTC.

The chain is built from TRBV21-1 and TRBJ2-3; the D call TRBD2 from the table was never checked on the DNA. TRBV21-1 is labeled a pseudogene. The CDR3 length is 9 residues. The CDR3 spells CASSRTQYF. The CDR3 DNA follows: TGTGCCAGCAGCCGGACGCAGTATTTT.

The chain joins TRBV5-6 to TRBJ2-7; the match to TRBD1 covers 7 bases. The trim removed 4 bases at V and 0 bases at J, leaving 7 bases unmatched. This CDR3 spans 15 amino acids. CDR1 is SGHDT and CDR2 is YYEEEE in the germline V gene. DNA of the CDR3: TGTGCCAGCAGCACGAAGGACAGGAGCTCCTACGAGCAGTACTTC. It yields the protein CASSTKDRSSYEQYF. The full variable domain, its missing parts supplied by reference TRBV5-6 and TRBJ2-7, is DAGVTQSPTHLIKTRGQQVTLRCSPKSGHDTVSWYQQALGQGPQFIFQYYEEEERQRGNFPDRFSGHQFPNYSSELNVNALLLGDSALYLCASSTKDRSSYEQYFGPGTRLTVT.

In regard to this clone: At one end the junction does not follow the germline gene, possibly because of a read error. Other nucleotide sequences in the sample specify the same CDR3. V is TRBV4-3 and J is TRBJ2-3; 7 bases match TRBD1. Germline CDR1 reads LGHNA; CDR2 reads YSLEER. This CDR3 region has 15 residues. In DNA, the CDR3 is TGCGCCAGTAGCCAAGGTAGGGGGCACACAGATACGCAGTATTTT. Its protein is CASSQGRGHTDTQYF.

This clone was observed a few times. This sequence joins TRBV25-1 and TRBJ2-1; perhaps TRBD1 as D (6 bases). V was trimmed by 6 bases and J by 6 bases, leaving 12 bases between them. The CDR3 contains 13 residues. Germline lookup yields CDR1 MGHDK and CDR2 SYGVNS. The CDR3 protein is CASSADRPNEQFF. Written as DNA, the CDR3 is TGTGCCAGCAGCGCTGACAGGCCCAATGAGCAGTTCTTC. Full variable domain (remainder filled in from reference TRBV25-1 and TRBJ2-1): EADIYQTPRYLVIGTGKKITLECSQTMGHDKMYWYQQDPGMELHLIHYSYGVNSTEKGDLSSESTVSRIRTEHFPLTLESARPSHTSQYLCASSADRPNEQFFGPGTRLTVL.

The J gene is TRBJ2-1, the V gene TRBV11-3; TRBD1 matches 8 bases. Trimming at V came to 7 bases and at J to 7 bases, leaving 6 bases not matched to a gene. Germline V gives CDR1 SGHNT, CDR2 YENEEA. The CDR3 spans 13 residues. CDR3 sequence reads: CASTRTGWNEQFF. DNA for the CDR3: TGTGCCAGCACCAGGACAGGGTGGAATGAGCAGTTCTTC. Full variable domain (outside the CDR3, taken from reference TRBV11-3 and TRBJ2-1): EAGVVQSPRYKIIEKKQPVAFWCNPISGHNTLYWYLQNLGQGPELLIRYENEEAVDDSQLPKDRFSAERLKGVDSTLKIQPAELGDSAVYLCASTRTGWNEQFFGPGTRLTVL.

The CDR3 region has the DNA TGTGCCAGCAGCTTCCAGGACAGGACTAACTATGGCTACACCTTC. It encodes CASSFQDRTNYGYTF. V gene TRBV5-6 combines with J gene TRBJ1-2, with TRBD1 matching 7 bases. The V segment lost 2 bases and the J segment 0 bases; nucleotides outside the gene matches: 4. This CDR3 is built from 15 residues. Germline V gene lookup returns CDR1 SGHDT and CDR2 YYEEEE.

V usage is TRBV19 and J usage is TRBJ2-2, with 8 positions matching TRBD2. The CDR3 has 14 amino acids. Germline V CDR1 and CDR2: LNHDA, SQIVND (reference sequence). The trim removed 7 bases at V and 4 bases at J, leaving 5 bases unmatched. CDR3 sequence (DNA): TGTGCCAGTACAATGCTAGCGGGCACCGGGGAGCTGTTTTTT. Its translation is CASTMLAGTGELFF.